The sequence of this TCR beta chain was determined in a study of HIV-infected patients and healthy controls. CDR1 and CDR2 from the germline V gene are MNHNS and SASEGT. The CDR3 loop spans 13 amino acids. Trimming took 4 bases from V and 3 from J; bases not matched to a gene: 2. By share, this clonotype counts as medium-sized. cDNA was made from roughly 470 ng RNA using alpha and beta constant primers. Alpha and beta chain libraries were made separately by chain-specific third strand synthesis with multiplexing indices. One entry per CDR3 protein, called by TCRdb with MiXCR from the 5' RACE reads. This table holds 5,000 to 6,500 distinct CDR3 sequences, approximately 8.2% found once. Whole blood was used without fractionation, so all unsorted peripheral T cells were included.

The sample was blood, taken before antiretroviral therapy. The sequence derives from an adult with HIV infection. The gene calls are TRBV6-1 and TRBJ2-5; TRBD1 aligns across 7 bases. CDR3 in amino acids: CASSGTGEETQYF. CDR3 DNA sequence: TGTGCCAGCAGTGGGACAGGCGAAGAGACCCAGTACTTC.